The clone carrying this T cell receptor (beta chain) occurred a few times. The time point here: persistent/refractory GD, antithyroid drugs over 5 years with positive TRAb. From PBMCs, RNA was extracted and then used to make the TCR library. The source of the sample is a study of regulatory T cells in long-lasting Graves disease. Construction of TCR beta libraries relied on iRepertoire HTBI primers and on Arm-PCR targeting CDR3 regions. Authors' processing steps: The identification of approximately 62 TRBV and approximately 15 TRBJ segments was made across samples. TCRdb independently ran MiXCR on the multiplex PCR reads; one entry per CDR3 protein. These V and J calls rely on TCRdb rather than the paper's analysis. Of about 470,000 distinct CDR3 sequences listed, 20% to 25% are singletons. This CDR3 comprises 13 residues. CDR1 is LGHDT, CDR2 YNNKEL, per germline (reference sequence). V dropped 4 bases and J dropped 5 bases, with 11 bases sitting between them.

The specimen comprised peripheral blood mononuclear cells (PBMCs), sampled when the disease was refractory, from a patient treated with antithyroid drugs. The origin of this receptor is a female donor with Graves disease. This sequence joins TRBV3-1 and TRBJ1-1, with D tentatively TRBD1 (5 bases). The CDR3 loop reads CASSPSGRTEAFF. In DNA, the CDR3 is TGTGCCAGCAGCCCTTCGGGGCGAACTGAAGCTTTCTTT.